This is a list of T cell receptor beta chains from one sample in a study of blood T cell repertoires in COVID-19. The repertoire was sequenced with immunoSEQ multiplex PCR; TCRdb's copy has only in-frame clones and lacks some. The sample contains about 110,000 clones, around 87% of which appear only once. Source material: peripheral blood. The source is a woman over 75 with acute or convalescent COVID-19. The CDR3 runs from the conserved cysteine through the conserved F or W. Fields, in order: clone size, V gene, J gene, CDR3 protein. Only part of the rows carry a size: once, few, many, or a class if the clone is expanded.

abundance: .
v_gene: TRBV9
j_gene: TRBJ1-1
CDR3aa: CASSTHDRGPTEAFF

abundance: few
v_gene: TRBV10-2
j_gene: TRBJ1-5
CDR3aa: CASRAGDQPQHF

abundance: .
v_gene: TRBV7-2
j_gene: TRBJ1-1
CDR3aa: CASRLNTEAFF

abundance: few
v_gene: TRBV2
j_gene: TRBJ2-7
CDR3aa: CASSEADRAHEQYF

abundance: once
v_gene: TRBV10-2
j_gene: TRBJ2-5
CDR3aa: CASSEQSETQYF

abundance: .
v_gene: TRBV6-6
j_gene: TRBJ1-1
CDR3aa: CASSRTPTNTEAFF

abundance: .
v_gene: TRBV30
j_gene: TRBJ1-1
CDR3aa: CAWNLQGMNTEAFF

abundance: few
v_gene: TRBV4-1
j_gene: TRBJ1-2
CDR3aa: CASSQEVGQANGYTF

abundance: .
v_gene: TRBV18
j_gene: TRBJ1-1
CDR3aa: CASSQTGGSTEAFF

abundance: .
v_gene: TRBV7-2
j_gene: TRBJ1-1
CDR3aa: CASSFGNTEAFF

abundance: .
v_gene: TRBV9
j_gene: TRBJ1-1
CDR3aa: CASSVADYSGWTEAFF